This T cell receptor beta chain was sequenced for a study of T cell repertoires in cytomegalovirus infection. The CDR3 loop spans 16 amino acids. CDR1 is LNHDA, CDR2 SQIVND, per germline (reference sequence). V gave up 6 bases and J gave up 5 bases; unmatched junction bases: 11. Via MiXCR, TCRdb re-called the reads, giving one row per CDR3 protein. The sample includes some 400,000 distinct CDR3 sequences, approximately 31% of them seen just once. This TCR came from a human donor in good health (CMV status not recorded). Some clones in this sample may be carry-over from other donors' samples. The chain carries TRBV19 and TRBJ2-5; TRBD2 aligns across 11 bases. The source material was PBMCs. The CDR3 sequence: CASSPAWGTSGETQYF. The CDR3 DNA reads TGTGCCAGTAGCCCCGCCTGGGGGACTAGCGGCGAGACCCAGTACTTC.